One sample yielded the 20 T cell receptor beta chains listed below, sequenced in a study of cytomegalovirus exposure and HLA in healthy donors. PCR used 60 Vbeta primers and 13 Jbeta primers. Libraries were prepared by immunoSEQ multiplex PCR; TCRdb keeps only in-frame clonotypes and omits some of them. The sample data list roughly 53,000 clones. The sample was PBMCs. The source of these receptors is a man in his late teens or twenties in good health and CMV-seropositive.

The chain is built from TRBV9 and TRBJ2-3; the match to TRBD2 covers 9 bases. Unmatched junction bases numbered 6, after V lost 1 base and J lost 0 bases. CDR1 is SGDLS and CDR2 is YYNGEE in the germline V gene. The length of the CDR3 is 17 residues. Here the CDR3 reads CASSVLAGSPSTDTQYF. CDR3 coding DNA: TGTGCCAGCAGCGTACTAGCGGGGTCTCCTAGCACAGATACGCAGTATTTT.

The chain carries TRBV11-2 and TRBJ2-7; D gene ambiguous. The CDR3 runs to 15 residues. V was cut by 3 bases and J by 2 bases, with 14 bases left in between. From germline, CDR1 is SGHAT and CDR2 FQNNGV. CDR3 nucleotide sequence: TGTGCCAGCAGCTTTGAGTCCCGACTCGCCTACGAGCAGTACTTC. As protein: CASSFESRLAYEQYF.

For the CDR3, the DNA is TGTGCCAGTAGTCTAAGCGGGGGGGCCTACAATGAGCAGTTCTTC. Translation: CASSLSGGAYNEQFF. V is TRBV19 and J is TRBJ2-1, with 10 bases fitting TRBD2. The V segment lost 5 bases and the J segment 2 bases; nucleotides outside the gene matches: 3. CDR3 size: 15 residues. Germline CDR1 is LNHDA and CDR2 is SQIVND (reference sequence).

The chain joins TRBV30 to TRBJ1-2; TRBD1 agrees at 9 bases. Germline CDR1 and CDR2: GTSNPN and SVGIG (reference sequence). V shed 3 bases and J 6 bases; nucleotides not matched to a gene: 5. This CDR3 has 13 residues. The CDR3 DNA reads as TGTGCCTGGAGCCCTGGGACAGGGCATGGCTACACCTTC. It translates to CAWSPGTGHGYTF.

About this clone: Other DNA sequences of this sample code for an identical CDR3. The rearrangement links TRBV7-9 to TRBJ2-5; no definite D call. Germline V gives CDR1 SEHNR, CDR2 FQNEAQ (reference sequence). Trimming cost V 1 base and J 1 base, with 7 bases left between them. The length of the CDR3 is 14 residues. The CDR3 protein is CASSLGASQETQYF. DNA for the CDR3: TGTGCCAGCAGCTTAGGAGCTTCCCAAGAGACCCAGTACTTC.

The chain links TRBV7-9 to TRBJ1-1, with TRBD1 matching over 8 bases. The trim removed 6 bases at V and 1 base at J, leaving 7 bases unmatched. The CDR3 runs to 15 residues. Germline CDR1 reads SEHNR; CDR2 reads FQNEAQ (reference sequence). CDR3 nucleotides: TGTGCCAGCAGTTTGACAGGGGATGGGAACACTGAAGCTTTCTTT. This gives the protein CASSLTGDGNTEAFF.

The chain joins TRBV4-1 to TRBJ2-1, with 10 bases that match TRBD2. The CDR3 spans 18 residues. Germline V CDR1 and CDR2: MGHRA, YSYEKL. Trimming at V came to 2 bases and at J to 0 bases, leaving 7 bases not matched to a gene. CDR3 DNA sequence: TGCGCCAGCAGCCAATACGCTAGCGGGAGTAGCTCCTACAATGAGCAGTTCTTC. Protein product: CASSQYASGSSSYNEQFF.

The rearrangement joins TRBV10-3 to TRBJ1-1, with a tentative D call TRBD1 (6 bases). CDR3 length equals 14 residues. Trimming cost V 6 bases and J 4 bases, with 15 bases left between them. From germline, CDR1 is ENHRY and CDR2 SYGVKD. The CDR3 sequence: CAISTLQGSTEAFF. The CDR3, as DNA: TGTGCCATCAGCACCCTACAGGGTTCCACTGAAGCTTTCTTT.

The chain carries TRBV5-1 and TRBJ2-1; D remains unclear. Germline CDR1 SGHRS, CDR2 YFSETQ. This CDR3 is built from 12 residues. Trimming left V 5 bases short and J 6 bases short, with 9 bases between. CDR3 sequence reads: CASSLEPNEQFF. The CDR3 DNA follows: TGCGCCAGCAGTCTAGAACCCAATGAGCAGTTCTTC.

V and J are TRBV6-5 and TRBJ1-1; 10 positions agree with TRBD1. This CDR3 is 15 amino acids long. V was pared by 6 bases and J by 4 bases, with 8 bases of the junction left unmatched. The V gene's germline CDR1 is MNHEY and CDR2 SVGAGI. In nucleotides, the CDR3 is TGTGCCAGCAGACAGGACAGGGGGGACTTCACTGAAGCTTTCTTT. Translated, it gives CASRQDRGDFTEAFF.

The chain recombines TRBV2 with TRBJ2-3; 14 bases agree with TRBD2. The CDR3 runs 19 residues. Unmatched junction bases numbered 7, after V lost 0 bases and J lost 2 bases. Looked up from germline, CDR1 is SNHLY and CDR2 is FYNNEI. CDR3 DNA: TGTGCCAGCAGTGAAGCGCGAGGGGGACTAGCGGGAGACACAGATACGCAGTATTTT. Its protein product is CASSEARGGLAGDTDTQYF.

This chain joins TRBV28 and TRBJ1-2; D not resolved. The CDR3 totals 11 residues. CDR1 MDHEN and CDR2 SYDVKM come from the germline V gene. Trimming cost V 6 bases and J 6 bases, with 8 bases left between them. The DNA of the CDR3 is TGTGCCAGCAGCGGGAGGCATGGCTACACCTTC. Its protein is CASSGRHGYTF.

This chain connects TRBV19 to TRBJ1-1; D is undetermined. Germline V gene sequence: CDR1 LNHDA, CDR2 SQIVND (reference sequence). V lost 6 bases, J lost 0 bases, and 8 bases lay in between. CDR3 length: 13 residues. Here the CDR3 DNA reads TGTGCCAGTAGGACACAAATGAACACTGAAGCTTTCTTT. Translation gives CASRTQMNTEAFF.

V usage is TRBV4-1 and J usage is TRBJ2-7, with D possibly TRBD1 on 5 matching bases. The CDR3 totals 15 residues. Germline V lookup: CDR1 MGHRA, CDR2 YSYEKL. Trimming pared 7 bases from V and 3 bases from J, leaving 19 bases between. CDR3 protein: CASTPHGHQIYEQYF. CDR3 in DNA: TGCGCCAGCACCCCCCACGGACACCAAATCTACGAGCAGTACTTC.

The chain has TRBV2 and TRBJ2-7; 12 nucleotides agree with TRBD2. Germline V gene data show CDR1 as SNHLY and CDR2 as FYNNEI. CDR3 size: 14 residues. V shed 4 bases and J 2 bases; nucleotides not matched to a gene: 0. As DNA, the CDR3 is TGTGCCAGCAGTGGACTAGCGGGAGCCTACGAGCAGTACTTC. It encodes CASSGLAGAYEQYF.

The chain employs TRBV6-1 and TRBJ1-2; no reliable D call. V was shortened by 2 bases and J by 10 bases, with 5 bases between the two germline ends. The CDR3 runs 10 residues. CDR1 and CDR2 from the germline V gene are MNHNS and SASEGT. CDR3 protein: CASSETYYTF. CDR3 DNA sequence: TGTGCCAGCAGTGAAACCTACTACACCTTC.

V gene TRBV6-4 combines with J gene TRBJ2-1; 8 nucleotides match TRBD2. The junction had 7 bases not matched to a gene; V was cut back by 4 bases and J by 8 bases. The CDR3 totals 14 residues. Germline values: CDR1 MRHNA, CDR2 SNTAGT. The CDR3 protein is CASSASGSLDEQFF. The CDR3 DNA reads TGTGCCAGCAGTGCCAGCGGGAGTCTTGATGAGCAGTTCTTC.

The CDR3 region is CASSVEAQGALYGYTF. Here the CDR3 DNA reads TGTGCCAGCAGCGTAGAGGCCCAGGGGGCTCTCTATGGCTACACCTTC. The genes are TRBV9 and TRBJ1-2; 8 bases are shared with TRBD1. V was pared by 0 bases and J by 4 bases, with 8 bases of the junction left unmatched. The CDR3 runs 16 residues. Per the germline V gene, CDR1 is SGDLS and CDR2 is YYNGEE.

The J gene is TRBJ1-1, the V gene TRBV7-9; D unresolved. Trimming took off 2 bases at V and 3 bases at J, with 7 bases between the two ends. CDR1 and CDR2 (germline): SEHNR, FQNEAQ (reference sequence). CDR3 length equals 13 residues. CDR3 sequence reads: CASSLLGDTEAFF. CDR3 coding DNA: TGTGCCAGCAGCTTATTGGGAGACACTGAAGCTTTCTTT.

This chain joins TRBV29-1 and TRBJ2-7, with 9 bases aligning to TRBD2. V trimming: 4 bases; J trimming: 5 bases; junction bases outside the gene matches: 3. Looked up from germline, CDR1 is SQVTM and CDR2 is ANQGSEA. CDR3 size: 12 residues. CDR3 protein: CSVVAGVDEQYF. For the CDR3, the DNA is TGCAGCGTTGTAGCGGGAGTGGACGAGCAGTACTTC.